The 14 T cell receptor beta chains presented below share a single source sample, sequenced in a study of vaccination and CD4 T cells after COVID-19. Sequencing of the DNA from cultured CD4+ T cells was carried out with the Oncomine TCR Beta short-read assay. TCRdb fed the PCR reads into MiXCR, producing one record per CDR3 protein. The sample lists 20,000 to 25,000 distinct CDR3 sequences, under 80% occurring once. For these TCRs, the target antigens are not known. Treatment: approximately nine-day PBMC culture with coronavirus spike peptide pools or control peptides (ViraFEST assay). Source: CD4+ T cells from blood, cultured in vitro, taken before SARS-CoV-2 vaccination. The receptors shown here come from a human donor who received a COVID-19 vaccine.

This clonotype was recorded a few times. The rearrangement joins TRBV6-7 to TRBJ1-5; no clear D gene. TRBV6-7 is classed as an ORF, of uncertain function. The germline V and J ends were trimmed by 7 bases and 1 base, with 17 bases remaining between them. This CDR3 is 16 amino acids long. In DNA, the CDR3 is TGTGCCAGCACCCTCTGTTTGAGGGTCAGCAATCAGCCCCAGCATTTT. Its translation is CASTLCLRVSNQPQHF.

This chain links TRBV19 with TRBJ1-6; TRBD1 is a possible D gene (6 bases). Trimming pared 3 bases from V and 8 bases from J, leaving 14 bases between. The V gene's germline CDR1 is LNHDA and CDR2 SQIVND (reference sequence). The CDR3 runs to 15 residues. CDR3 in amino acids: CASSMAGTLDSPLHF. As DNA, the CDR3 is TGTGCCAGTAGTATGGCCGGGACACTAGATTCACCCCTCCACTTT.

CDR3 protein: CASSFRQGASTDTQYF. Written as DNA, the CDR3 is TGTGCCAGCAGCTTCCGACAGGGGGCGAGCACAGATACGCAGTATTTT. This rearrangement joins TRBV7-8 to TRBJ2-3; TRBD1 matches 10 bases. CDR1 SGHVS and CDR2 FQNEAQ come from the germline V gene. J gave up 0 bases and V 3 bases, and 3 bases lay outside the gene matches. This CDR3 has 16 amino acids.

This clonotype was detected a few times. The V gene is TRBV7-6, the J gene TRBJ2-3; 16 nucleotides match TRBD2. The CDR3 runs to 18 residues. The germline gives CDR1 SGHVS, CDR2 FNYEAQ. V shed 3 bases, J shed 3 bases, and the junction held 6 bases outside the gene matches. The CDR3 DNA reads TGTGCCAGCAGCTTGTTAGGGACTAGCGGGGGGGCAACAGATACGCAGTATTTT. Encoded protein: CASSLLGTSGGATDTQYF.

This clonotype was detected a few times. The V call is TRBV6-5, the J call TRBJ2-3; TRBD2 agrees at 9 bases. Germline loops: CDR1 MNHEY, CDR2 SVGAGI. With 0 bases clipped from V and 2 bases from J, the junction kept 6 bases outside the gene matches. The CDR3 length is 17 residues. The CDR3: CASSYSGTSPATDTQYF. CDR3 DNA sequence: TGTGCCAGCAGTTACTCGGGGACTAGCCCCGCCACAGATACGCAGTATTTT.

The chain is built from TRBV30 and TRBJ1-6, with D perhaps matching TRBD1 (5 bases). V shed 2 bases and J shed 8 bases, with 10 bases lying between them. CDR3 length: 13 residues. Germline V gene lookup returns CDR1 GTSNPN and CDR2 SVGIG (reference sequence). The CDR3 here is CAWSIQGDSPLHF. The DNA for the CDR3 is TGTGCCTGGAGTATCCAGGGAGATTCACCCCTCCACTTT.

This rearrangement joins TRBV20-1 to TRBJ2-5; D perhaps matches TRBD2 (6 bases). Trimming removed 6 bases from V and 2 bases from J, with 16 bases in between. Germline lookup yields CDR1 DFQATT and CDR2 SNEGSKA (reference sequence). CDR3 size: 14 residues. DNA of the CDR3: TGCAGTGCGGGCCCGGGACTGGAACAAGAGACCCAGTACTTC. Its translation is CSAGPGLEQETQYF.

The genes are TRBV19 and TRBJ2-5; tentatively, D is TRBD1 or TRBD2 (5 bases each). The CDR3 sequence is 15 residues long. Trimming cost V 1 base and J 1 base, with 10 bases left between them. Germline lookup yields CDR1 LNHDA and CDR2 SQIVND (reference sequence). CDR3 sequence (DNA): TGTGCCAGTAGTATAGGGGACGTTTCCCAAGAGACCCAGTACTTC. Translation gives CASSIGDVSQETQYF.

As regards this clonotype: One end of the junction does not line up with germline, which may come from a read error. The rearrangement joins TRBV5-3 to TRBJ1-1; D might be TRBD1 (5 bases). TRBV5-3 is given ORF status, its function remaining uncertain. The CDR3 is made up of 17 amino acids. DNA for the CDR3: TGTGCCAGCAGCTCCTGGGGGGGGAGGAATCCGGACACTGAAGCTTTCTTT. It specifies CASSSWGGRNPDTEAFF.

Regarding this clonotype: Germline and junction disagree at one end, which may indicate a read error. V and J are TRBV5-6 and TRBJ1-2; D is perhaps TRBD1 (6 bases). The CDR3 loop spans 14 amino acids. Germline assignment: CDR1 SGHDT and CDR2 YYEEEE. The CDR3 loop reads CVSSLSQGNYGYTF. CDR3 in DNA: TGTGTCAGCAGCTTATCACAGGGTAACTATGGCTACACCTTC.

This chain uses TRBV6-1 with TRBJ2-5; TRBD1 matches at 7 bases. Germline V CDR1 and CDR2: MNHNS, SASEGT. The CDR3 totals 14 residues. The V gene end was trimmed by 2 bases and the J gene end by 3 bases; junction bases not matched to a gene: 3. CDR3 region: CASSEWDRKETQYF. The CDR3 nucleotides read TGTGCCAGCAGTGAATGGGACAGAAAAGAGACCCAGTACTTC.

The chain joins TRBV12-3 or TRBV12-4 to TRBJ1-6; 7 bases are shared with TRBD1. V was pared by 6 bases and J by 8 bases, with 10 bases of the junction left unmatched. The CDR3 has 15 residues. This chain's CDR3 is CASSSSGTVYSPLHF. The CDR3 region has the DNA TGTGCCAGCAGCTCTTCCGGGACAGTATATTCACCCCTCCACTTT.

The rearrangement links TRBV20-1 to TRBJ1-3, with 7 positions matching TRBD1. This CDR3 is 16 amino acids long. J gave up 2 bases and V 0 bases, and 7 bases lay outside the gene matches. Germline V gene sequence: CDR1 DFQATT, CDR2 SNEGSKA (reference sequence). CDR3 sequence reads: CSARDYDRVAGNTIYF. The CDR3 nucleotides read TGCAGTGCTAGAGATTACGACAGGGTGGCTGGAAACACCATATATTTT.

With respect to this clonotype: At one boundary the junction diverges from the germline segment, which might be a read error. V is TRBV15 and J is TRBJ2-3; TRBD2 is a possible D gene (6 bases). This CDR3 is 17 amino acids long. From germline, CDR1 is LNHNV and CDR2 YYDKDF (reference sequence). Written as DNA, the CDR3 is TGTGCCACCAGCAGAGCGGGGACTTTCACTAGCACAGATACGCGGTATTTT. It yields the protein CATSRAGTFTSTDTRYF.